This T cell receptor beta chain was sequenced during a study of blood T cell repertoires in COVID-19. Study-wide background: Collection of acute and convalescent COVID-19 samples took place in the United States, Italy and Spain. In each case, the material was cDNA or gDNA derived from T cells, B-cell-depleted T cells, or PBMCs.

In this sample, this clone turned up once. The CDR3 covers 15 residues. Trimming took 3 bases from V and 3 from J; bases not matched to a gene: 2. From germline, CDR1 is SGHAT and CDR2 FQNNGV. As handled by the study authors: Amplifying reference gene primers gave estimates of nucleated cell counts. Here immunoSEQ multiplex PCR was the method, and the copy in TCRdb shows in-frame clones only, minus some. Clonal size and the V and J genes are those of that table, whereas D and trimming came from the DNA. In the table there are about 330,000 clones, approximately 85% of which are singletons. This TCR came from a human donor in a cohort sampled during active COVID-19. Material for sequencing was peripheral blood. The chain uses TRBV11-2 and TRBJ2-2, with 9 bases identical to TRBD1. CDR3: CASSLTGGDTGELFF. The DNA for the CDR3 is TGTGCCAGCAGCTTGACAGGGGGAGACACCGGGGAGCTGTTTTTT.